The TCR beta chain described here comes from a study of response to subunit inactivated influenza vaccine. The V gene end was trimmed by 0 bases and the J gene end by 4 bases; junction bases not matched to a gene: 5. Germline V gives CDR1 SGHDT, CDR2 YYEEEE. This CDR3 comprises 16 residues. A word on this clonotype: The antigen remains unidentified.

Findings of the study overall: Each seasonal flu vaccination may recruit only limited new T cells, authors suggested.

TCRdb passed the RT-PCR reads through MiXCR, listing each CDR3 protein once. The sample lists around 490,000 distinct CDR3 sequences; 6% to 9% were seen once. The J gene is TRBJ2-3, the V gene TRBV5-6, with TRBD2 matching over 10 bases. This clonotype was obtained from a man between 50 and 70 years old who received an inactivated influenza vaccine. This specimen was PBMCs from blood, taken 23 to 25 months after vaccination. CDR3 sequence reads: CASSLGAGGSSDTQYF. The CDR3 DNA follows: TGTGCCAGCAGCTTGGGAGCGGGGGGGTCCTCAGATACGCAGTATTTT. Looking up the rest from reference TRBV5-6 and TRBJ2-3 gives the full variable domain: DAGVTQSPTHLIKTRGQQVTLRCSPKSGHDTVSWYQQALGQGPQFIFQYYEEEERQRGNFPDRFSGHQFPNYSSELNVNALLLGDSALYLCASSLGAGGSSDTQYFGPGTRLTVL.